Below, 15 T cell receptor beta chains from the same sample are listed, as sequenced in a study of blood T cells in healthy people across ages (dated by TCRdb to between 2014 and 2016). Library method: 5' RACE. Data came from an Illumina HiSeq 2500. A second PCR of about 6 to 12 cycles was performed with a sample-barcoded 5' primer and a J-beta primer mix. TCRdb itself trimmed the public reads at Q25 with fastp, ran MiXCR and retained productive beta chains. Each CDR3 protein appears once, grouped with its most common genes and DNA. In all, the sample holds approximately 900,000 distinct CDR3 sequences, and 29% of those were seen once. The ten largest clonotypes hold about a tenth of the sample. These data were also filed under a second study, of T cells of mothers and their children.

The specimen sequenced was blood. All receptors come from a woman aged 40 to 49 in good health.

The J gene is TRBJ2-5, the V gene TRBV27; 9 nucleotides line up with TRBD2. The germline gives CDR1 MNHEY, CDR2 SMNVEV (reference sequence). There are 16 residues in the CDR3. V lost 5 bases to trimming and J lost 8 bases; unmatched junction nucleotides: 15. CDR3 DNA sequence: TGTGCCAGCAGTCACCTCCCTGGTAGCGGGGGAGGAACCCAGTACTTC. Amino acid sequence: CASSHLPGSGGGTQYF.

Concerning this clonotype: The junction does not match germline at one end; this may be a read error. The V call is TRBV7-9, the J call TRBJ2-3; the D gene is possibly TRBD1 (5 bases). CDR1 SEHNR and CDR2 FQNEAQ come from the germline V gene (reference sequence). The CDR3 runs to 15 residues. CDR3 region: CASTEPNQGTDTRYF. In nucleotides, the CDR3 is TGTGCCAGCACCGAACCGAATCAGGGCACAGATACGCGGTATTTT.

This clonotype occurred a few times. The J gene is TRBJ1-2, the V gene TRBV7-9, with TRBD1 as a possible D gene (6 bases). V dropped 5 bases and J dropped 5 bases, with 12 bases sitting between them. The germline gives CDR1 SEHNR, CDR2 FQNEAQ (reference sequence). The CDR3 loop spans 13 amino acids. CDR3: CASSPGERYGYTF. The CDR3 DNA follows: TGTGCCAGCAGCCCAGGGGAGCGGTATGGCTACACCTTC.

V usage is TRBV2 and J usage is TRBJ2-4, with TRBD1 identical over 10 bases. The CDR3 loop spans 17 amino acids. With 3 bases clipped from V and 1 base from J, the junction kept 6 bases outside the gene matches. Germline lookup yields CDR1 SNHLY and CDR2 FYNNEI. The CDR3 sequence is CASSDKTGGLAKNIQYF. CDR3 nucleotide sequence: TGTGCCAGCAGTGATAAGACAGGGGGCTTGGCCAAAAACATTCAGTACTTC.

V and J are TRBV7-2 and TRBJ1-6, with 8 bases matching TRBD1. V lost 2 bases and J lost 7; bases outside the gene matches: 4. CDR3 size: 15 residues. CDR1 and CDR2 (germline): SGHTA, FQGNSA. CDR3: CASSLSTGVNSPLHF. DNA for the CDR3: TGTGCCAGCAGCTTATCGACAGGGGTGAATTCACCCCTCCACTTT.

The V gene is TRBV2, the J gene TRBJ2-3; D unclear. The germline V gene has CDR1 SNHLY and CDR2 FYNNEI. The CDR3 loop spans 12 amino acids. V was clipped by 6 bases and J by 2 bases, with 6 bases between them. CDR3 protein: CASRPYTDTQYF. In DNA form, the CDR3 reads TGTGCCAGCAGACCGTACACAGATACGCAGTATTTT.

The chain couples TRBV29-1 to TRBJ1-1; TRBD1 matches at 7 bases. J was trimmed by 0 bases and V by 6 bases; bases with no gene match: 7. CDR1 and CDR2 from the germline V gene are SQVTM and ANQGSEA. The CDR3 runs to 14 residues. The CDR3 sequence is CSVLQGRVNTEAFF. The CDR3, as DNA: TGCAGCGTCCTACAGGGGAGGGTGAACACTGAAGCTTTCTTT.

Ten or more counts support this clonotype. This sequence joins TRBV29-1 and TRBJ2-3, with a tentative D call TRBD2 (6 bases). The V end was cut by 7 bases, the J end by 0 bases, with 8 bases between. This CDR3 has 12 residues. Germline CDR1 is SQVTM and CDR2 is ANQGSEA. The CDR3 spells CSAGTSTDTQYF. The DNA for the CDR3 is TGCAGCGCTGGGACTAGCACAGATACGCAGTATTTT.

The genes are TRBV2 and TRBJ1-1; D is uncertain. CDR3 length equals 12 residues. The germline V gene encodes CDR1 SNHLY and CDR2 FYNNEI. V was clipped by 7 bases and J by 7 bases, with 13 bases between them. The CDR3 DNA reads TGTGCCAGCAATGGAGGGTTAGTTGAAGCTTTCTTT. Translated, it gives CASNGGLVEAFF. Variable domain in full (rest from reference TRBV2 and TRBJ1-1): EPEVTQTPSHQVTQMGQEVILRCVPISNHLYFYWYRQILGQKVEFLVSFYNNEISEKSEIFDDQFSVERPDGSNFTLKIRSTKLEDSAMYFCASNGGLVEAFFGQGTRLTVV.

This clonotype was recorded at least ten times. V gene TRBV29-1 combines with J gene TRBJ1-4, with 7 bases that match TRBD1. Germline trimming cut 5 bases from V and 8 bases from J; bases unmatched to any gene: 5. Germline-derived CDR1 and CDR2 are SQVTM and ANQGSEA. The CDR3 loop spans 12 amino acids. The chain's CDR3 is CSVHRGGEKLFF. The CDR3 nucleotides are TGCAGCGTTCACAGGGGTGGAGAAAAACTGTTTTTT. Supplemented by reference TRBV29-1 and TRBJ1-4, the full variable domain reads SAVISQKPSRDICQRGTSLTIQCQVDSQVTMMFWYRQQPGQSLTLIATANQGSEATYESGFVIDKFPISRPNLTFSTLTVSNMSPEDSSIYLCSVHRGGEKLFFGSGTQLSVL.

The V and J genes are TRBV5-1 and TRBJ2-1; D is ambiguous. Germline V gene sequence: CDR1 SGHRS, CDR2 YFSETQ. The length of the CDR3 is 12 residues. Trimming removed 4 bases from V and 7 bases from J, with 9 bases in between. The CDR3 nucleotides are TGCGCCAGCAGCCCCAGTTTGAATGAGCAGTTCTTC. Translated, it gives CASSPSLNEQFF.

This clonotype was observed at least ten times. The rearrangement links TRBV12-3 or TRBV12-4 to TRBJ2-7; D could derive from TRBD1 or TRBD2 (5 bases each). The CDR3 length is 13 residues. V dropped 6 bases and J dropped 3 bases, with 12 bases sitting between them. CDR3 region: CASRRGEVYEQYF. CDR3 nucleotides: TGTGCCAGCAGACGGGGCGAGGTCTACGAGCAGTACTTC.

About this clonotype itself: Just one base apart from a much larger clone, this may be a read error. V is TRBV11-2 and J is TRBJ2-5, with unresolved D. The CDR3 is 13 residues long. CDR1 and CDR2 from the germline V gene are SGHAT and FQNNGV. Deletions cut 0 bases from V and 11 bases from J, with 13 bases between. The CDR3 region is CASSLDLSGEQYF. For the CDR3, the DNA is TGTGCCAGCAGCTTAGATTTGAGTGGAGAGCAGTACTTC.

In this sample, this clonotype turned up many times. The chain links TRBV7-2 to TRBJ2-2; TRBD2 agrees at 8 bases. V lost 4 bases to trimming and J lost 6 bases; unmatched junction nucleotides: 7. Germline V lookup: CDR1 SGHTA, CDR2 FQGNSA. The CDR3 is 15 amino acids. This CDR3 reads CASSSTGGPSGELFF. The CDR3 DNA follows: TGTGCCAGCAGCTCGACGGGGGGGCCCTCCGGGGAGCTGTTTTTT.

V usage is TRBV7-6 and J usage is TRBJ2-5; 8 nucleotides agree with TRBD1. Unmatched junction bases numbered 7, after V lost 5 bases and J lost 2 bases. This CDR3 spans 15 amino acids. Per the germline V gene, CDR1 is SGHVS and CDR2 is FNYEAQ. Here the CDR3 reads CASSKTTGAQETQYF. The CDR3 DNA is TGTGCCAGCAGCAAAACGACAGGGGCTCAAGAGACCCAGTACTTC.